This TCR beta chain was sequenced for a study of T cell changes during pregnancy in multiple sclerosis. The V gene lost 4 bases and the J gene lost 0 bases, with 14 bases spanning the gap. CDR1 and CDR2 from the germline V gene are SGDLS and YYNGEE. This CDR3 has 16 amino acids. Only in-frame clones appear in the TCRdb table, and some are missing; sequencing was by immunoSEQ multiplex PCR. In the table there are more than 90,000 clones, more than 85% of which are singletons. This chain links TRBV9 with TRBJ2-1, with TRBD1 as a possible D gene (6 bases). The starting material was peripheral blood, obtained in the second trimester of pregnancy. The clonotype was recovered from a female donor with multiple sclerosis, enrolled in a pregnancy study. CDR3 coding DNA: TGTGCCAGCAGCTATAGGGAGACAGGCTCCTACAATGAGCAGTTCTTC. Amino acids: CASSYRETGSYNEQFF.